This T cell receptor (beta chain) came from a study of T cell responses to AZD1222 COVID-19 vaccine. Germline-derived CDR1 and CDR2 are MDHEN and SYDVKM. V lost 5 bases, J lost 4 bases, and 6 bases stayed unmatched. The CDR3 loop spans 15 amino acids. The table came from immunoSEQ multiplex PCR; TCRdb's copy has only in-frame clones and leaves some out. The repertoire holds approximately 91,000 clones, less than 95% seen once, with more than 25% in the top ten. The sequencing used peripheral blood, collected 28 days after the second AZD1222 dose. This rearrangement joins TRBV28 to TRBJ1-1; TRBD1 agrees at 11 bases. The clonotype comes from an adult who received the AZD1222 COVID-19 vaccine. CDR3 region: CASSEDRGRGTEAFF. Here the CDR3 DNA reads TGTGCCAGCAGTGAGGACAGGGGGCGAGGCACTGAAGCTTTCTTT.